A selection of T cell receptor beta chains follows, all from one sample in a study of CD8 T cells in Susac syndrome. Each CDR3 protein is one row after TCRdb ran MiXCR on the immunoSEQ multiplex PCR reads. The top ten clones hold around 0.15% of a sample with 210,000 or so distinct CDR3 sequences, about 95% of them seen once. The sequenced sample was CD4+ T cells from PBMCs. These receptors came from a human donor with Susac syndrome. The CDR3 runs from the conserved cysteine through the conserved F or W. Each record gives: V gene, D gene, J gene, CDR3 protein, CDR3 DNA. A D gene is named only where the DNA matches it firmly.

TRBV29-1	.	TRBJ2-5	CSVGKRVSEQETQYF	TGCAGCGTTGGGAAGAGGGTCTCCGAACAAGAGACCCAGTACTTC
TRBV6-5	TRBD1	TRBJ1-1	CASKSSTGAGAFF	TGTGCCAGCAAATCATCCACAGGGGCCGGAGCTTTCTTT
TRBV20-1	.	TRBJ1-1	CSARDRTGPLTEAFF	TGCAGTGCTAGAGATCGCACAGGGCCACTCACTGAAGCTTTCTTT
TRBV30	.	TRBJ1-3	CAWSLGAENTIYF	TGTGCCTGGAGCCTTGGGGCTGAAAACACCATATATTTT
TRBV20-1	TRBD2	TRBJ2-7	CSATGLAGVYEQYF	TGCAGTGCTACGGGACTAGCGGGGGTCTACGAGCAGTACTTC
TRBV4-3	.	TRBJ1-6	CASSPTGPADSPLHF	TGCGCCAGCAGCCCAACGGGACCGGCGGATTCACCCCTCCACTTT
TRBV7-9	.	TRBJ1-6	CASSLDAAGTGNSPLHF	TGTGCCAGCAGCTTAGACGCTGCCGGGACCGGGAATTCACCCCTCCACTTT
TRBV20-1	.	TRBJ1-3	CSASRDGRSSGNTIYF	TGCAGTGCTAGTCGGGACGGCCGAAGCTCTGGAAACACCATATATTTT
TRBV7-8	.	TRBJ1-5	CASSLMARFGSQPQHF	TGTGCCAGCAGCCTCATGGCACGTTTTGGGAGTCAGCCCCAGCATTTT
TRBV12-5	.	TRBJ2-1	CASGLVHGPYNEQFF	TGTGCTAGTGGTTTGGTCCACGGTCCCTACAATGAGCAGTTCTTC
TRBV7-2	.	TRBJ1-1	CASSLYAETEAFF	TGTGCCAGCAGTCTTTATGCCGAGACTGAAGCTTTCTTT
TRBV12-3/TRBV12-4	TRBD1	TRBJ1-5	CASSRQGSGQPQHF	TGTGCCAGCAGTCGACAGGGTTCCGGTCAGCCCCAGCATTTT
TRBV5-6	.	TRBJ1-6	CASSLGRVINSPLHF	TGTGCCAGCAGCCTTGGGAGGGTGATAAATTCACCCCTCCACTTT